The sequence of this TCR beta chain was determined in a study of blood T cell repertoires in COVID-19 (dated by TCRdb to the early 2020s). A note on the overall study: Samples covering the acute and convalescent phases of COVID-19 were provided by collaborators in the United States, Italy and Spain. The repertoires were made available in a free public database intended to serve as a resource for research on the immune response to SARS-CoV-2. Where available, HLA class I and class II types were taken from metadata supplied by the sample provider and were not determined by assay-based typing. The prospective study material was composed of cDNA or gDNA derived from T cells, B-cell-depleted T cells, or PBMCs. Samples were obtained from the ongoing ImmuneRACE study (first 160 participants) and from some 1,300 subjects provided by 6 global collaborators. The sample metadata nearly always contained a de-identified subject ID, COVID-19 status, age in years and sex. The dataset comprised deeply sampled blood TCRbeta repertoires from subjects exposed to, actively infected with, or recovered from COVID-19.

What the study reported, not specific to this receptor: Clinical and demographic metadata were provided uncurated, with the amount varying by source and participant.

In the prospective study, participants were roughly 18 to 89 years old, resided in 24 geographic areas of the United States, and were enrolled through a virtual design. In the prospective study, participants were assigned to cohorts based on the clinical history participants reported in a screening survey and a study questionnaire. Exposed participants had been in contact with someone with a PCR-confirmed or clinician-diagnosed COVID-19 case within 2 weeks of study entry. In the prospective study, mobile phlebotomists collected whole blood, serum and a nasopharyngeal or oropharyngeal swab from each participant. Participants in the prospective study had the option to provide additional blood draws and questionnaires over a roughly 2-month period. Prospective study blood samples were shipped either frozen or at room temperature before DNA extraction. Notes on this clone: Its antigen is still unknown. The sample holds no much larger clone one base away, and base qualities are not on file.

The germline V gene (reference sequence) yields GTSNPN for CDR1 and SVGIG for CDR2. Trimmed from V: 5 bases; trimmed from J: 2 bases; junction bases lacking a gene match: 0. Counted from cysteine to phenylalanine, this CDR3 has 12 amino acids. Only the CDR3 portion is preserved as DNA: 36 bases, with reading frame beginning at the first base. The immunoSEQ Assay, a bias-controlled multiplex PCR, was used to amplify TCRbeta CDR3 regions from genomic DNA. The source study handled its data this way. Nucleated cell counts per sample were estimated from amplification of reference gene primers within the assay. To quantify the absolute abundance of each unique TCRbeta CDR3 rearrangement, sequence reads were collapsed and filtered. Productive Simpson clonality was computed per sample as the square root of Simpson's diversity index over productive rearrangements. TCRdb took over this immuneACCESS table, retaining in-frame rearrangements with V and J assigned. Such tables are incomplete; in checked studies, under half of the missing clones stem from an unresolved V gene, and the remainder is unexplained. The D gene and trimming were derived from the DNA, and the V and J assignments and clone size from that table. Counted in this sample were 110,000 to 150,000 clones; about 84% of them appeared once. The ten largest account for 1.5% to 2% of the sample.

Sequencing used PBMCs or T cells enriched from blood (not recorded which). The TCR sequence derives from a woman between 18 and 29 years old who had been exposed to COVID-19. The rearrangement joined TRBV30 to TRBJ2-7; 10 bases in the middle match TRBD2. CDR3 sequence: CAWLAGAYEQYF. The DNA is TGTGCCTGGCTAGCGGGAGCCTACGAGCAGTACTTC.